This T cell receptor beta chain is from a study of CD8 T cells in ankylosing spondylitis. Study outcomes and limitations: Ankylosing spondylitis blood seemed to carry a telltale TCR beta motif made of eight highly homologous variants. Clones that were linked to disease were CD8+ and were relatively rare in peripheral blood. Earlier authors reported some of these motif variants in reactive arthritis synovial fluid and blood. It was reported that disease-linked clones were significantly enriched in matched ankylosing spondylitis synovial fluid.

Trimming took 0 bases from V and 2 from J, leaving 5 bases between them. The CDR3 length is 15 residues. Germline V gene lookup returns CDR1 SGHVS and CDR2 FNYEAQ. With molecular barcodes, quantitative 5'-RACE was used to make the TCR beta libraries. TCRdb redid the calling of the 5' RACE reads with MiXCR, one entry per CDR3 protein. The table has about 220,000 distinct CDR3 sequences, just under 7.5% seen once. As to this clonotype: Its matching antigen is unknown.

The receptor was derived from a male donor with ankylosing spondylitis. Sequenced: blood, either unsorted or a sorted T cell fraction (not recorded which). V is TRBV7-6 and J is TRBJ2-6; D call uncertain. CDR3 DNA sequence: TGTGCCAGCAGCTTAGCAGGGACTGGGGCCAACGTCCTGACTTTC. This translates into CASSLAGTGANVLTF.